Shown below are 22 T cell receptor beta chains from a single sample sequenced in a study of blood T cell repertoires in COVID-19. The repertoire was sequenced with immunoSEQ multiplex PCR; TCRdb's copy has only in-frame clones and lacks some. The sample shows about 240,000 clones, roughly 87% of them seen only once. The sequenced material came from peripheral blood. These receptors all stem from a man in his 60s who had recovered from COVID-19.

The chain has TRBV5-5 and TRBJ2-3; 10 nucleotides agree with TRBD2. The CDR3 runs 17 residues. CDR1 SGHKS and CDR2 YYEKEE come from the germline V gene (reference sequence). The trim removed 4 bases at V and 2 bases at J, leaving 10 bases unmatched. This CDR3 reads CASSPPFGTSDTDTQYF. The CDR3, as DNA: TGTGCCAGCAGCCCCCCATTCGGGACTAGCGACACAGATACGCAGTATTTT.

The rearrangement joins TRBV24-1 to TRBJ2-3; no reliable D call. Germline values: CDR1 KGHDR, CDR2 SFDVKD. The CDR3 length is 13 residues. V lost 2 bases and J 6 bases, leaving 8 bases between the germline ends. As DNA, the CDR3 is TGTGCCACCAGTGATTCCGTTATCGATACGCAGTATTTT. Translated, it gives CATSDSVIDTQYF.

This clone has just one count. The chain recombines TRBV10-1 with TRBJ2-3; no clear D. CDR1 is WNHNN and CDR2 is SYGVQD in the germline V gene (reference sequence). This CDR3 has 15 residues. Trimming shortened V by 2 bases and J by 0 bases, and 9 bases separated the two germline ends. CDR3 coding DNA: TGCGCCAGCAGTGAGGCCACTTCTAGCACAGATACGCAGTATTTT. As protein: CASSEATSSTDTQYF.

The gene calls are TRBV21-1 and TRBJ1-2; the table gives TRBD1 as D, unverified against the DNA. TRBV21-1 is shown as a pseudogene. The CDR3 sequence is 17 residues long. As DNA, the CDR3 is TGTGCCAGCAGCAAAGTGGGAAGACAGGGGACGGACTATGGCTACACCTTC. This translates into CASSKVGRQGTDYGYTF.

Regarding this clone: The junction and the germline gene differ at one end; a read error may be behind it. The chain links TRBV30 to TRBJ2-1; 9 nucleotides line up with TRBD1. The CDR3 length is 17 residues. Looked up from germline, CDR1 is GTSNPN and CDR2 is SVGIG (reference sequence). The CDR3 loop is CARREHPGQGSPNEQFF. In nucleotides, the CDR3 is TGTGCCCGGAGAGAGCACCCGGGACAGGGTAGCCCCAATGAGCAGTTCTTC. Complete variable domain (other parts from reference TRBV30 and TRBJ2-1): SQTIHQWPATLVQPVGSPLSLECTVEGTSNPNLYWYRQAAGRGLQLLFYSVGIGQISSEVPQNLSASRPQDRQFILSSKKLLLSDSGFYLCARREHPGQGSPNEQFFGPGTRLTVL.

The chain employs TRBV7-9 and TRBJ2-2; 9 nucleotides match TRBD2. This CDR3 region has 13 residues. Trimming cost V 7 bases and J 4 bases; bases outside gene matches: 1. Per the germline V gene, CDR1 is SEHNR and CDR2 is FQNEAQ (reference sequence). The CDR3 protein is CASKAGGTGELFF. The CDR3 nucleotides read TGTGCCAGCAAAGCGGGGGGCACCGGGGAGCTGTTTTTT.

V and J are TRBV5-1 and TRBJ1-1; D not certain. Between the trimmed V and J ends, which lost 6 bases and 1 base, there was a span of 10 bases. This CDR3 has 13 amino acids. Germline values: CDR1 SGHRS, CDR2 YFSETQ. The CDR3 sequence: CASKFRGNTEAFF. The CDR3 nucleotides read TGCGCCAGCAAATTTAGAGGGAACACTGAAGCTTTCTTT. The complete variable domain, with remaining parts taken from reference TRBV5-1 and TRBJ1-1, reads KAGVTQTPRYLIKTRGQQVTLSCSPISGHRSVSWYQQTPGQGLQFLFEYFSETQRNKGNFPGRFSGRQFSNSRSEMNVSTLELGDSALYLCASKFRGNTEAFFGQGTRLTVV.

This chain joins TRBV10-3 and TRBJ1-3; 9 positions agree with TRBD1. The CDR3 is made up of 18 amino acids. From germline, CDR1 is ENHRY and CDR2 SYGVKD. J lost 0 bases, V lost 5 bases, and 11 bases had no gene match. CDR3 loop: CAISKLRDRANSGNTIYF. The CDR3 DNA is TGTGCCATCAGTAAGCTCCGGGACAGGGCTAACTCTGGAAACACCATATATTTT.

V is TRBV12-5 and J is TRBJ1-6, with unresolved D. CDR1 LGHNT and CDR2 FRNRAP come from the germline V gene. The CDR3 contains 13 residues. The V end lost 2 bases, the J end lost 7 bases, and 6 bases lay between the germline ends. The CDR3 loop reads CASGLSQNSPLHF. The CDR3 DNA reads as TGTGCTAGTGGTTTGTCCCAAAATTCACCCCTCCACTTT. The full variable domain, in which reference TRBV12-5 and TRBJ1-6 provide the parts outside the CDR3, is DARVTQTPRHKVTEMGQEVTMRCQPILGHNTVFWYRQTMMQGLELLAYFRNRAPLDDSGMPKDRFSAEMPDATLATLKIQPSEPRDSAVYFCASGLSQNSPLHFGNGTRLTVT.

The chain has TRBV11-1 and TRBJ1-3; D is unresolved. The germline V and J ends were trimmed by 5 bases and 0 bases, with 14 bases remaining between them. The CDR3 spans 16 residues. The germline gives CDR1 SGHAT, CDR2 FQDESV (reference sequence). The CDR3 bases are TGTGCCAGCAGCAACCTGAGGAGAAACTCTGGAAACACCATATATTTT. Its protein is CASSNLRRNSGNTIYF.

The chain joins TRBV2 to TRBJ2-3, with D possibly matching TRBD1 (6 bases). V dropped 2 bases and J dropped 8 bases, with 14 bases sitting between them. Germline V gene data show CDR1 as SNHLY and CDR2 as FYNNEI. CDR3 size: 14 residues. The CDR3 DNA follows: TGTGCCAGCAGTGAAACACAGGGTCGGAGTACGCAGTATTTT. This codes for CASSETQGRSTQYF.

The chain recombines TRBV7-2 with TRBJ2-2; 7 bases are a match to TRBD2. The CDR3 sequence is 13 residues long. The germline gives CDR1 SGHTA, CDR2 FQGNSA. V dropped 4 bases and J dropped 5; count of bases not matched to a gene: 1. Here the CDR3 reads CASSWTRTGELFF. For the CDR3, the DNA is TGTGCCAGCAGCTGGACTAGGACCGGGGAGCTGTTTTTT. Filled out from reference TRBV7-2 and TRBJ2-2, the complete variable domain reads GAGVSQSPSNKVTEKGKDVELRCDPISGHTALYWYRQSLGQGLEFLIYFQGNSAPDKSGLPSDRFSAERTGGSVSTLTIQRTQQEDSAVYLCASSWTRTGELFFGEGSRLTVL.

The CDR3 here is CASSAGRYNEQFF. In DNA form, the CDR3 reads TGTGCCAGCAGTGCGGGTCGATACAATGAGCAGTTCTTC. This chain joins TRBV2 and TRBJ2-1; D uncertain. The V end lost 4 bases, the J end lost 4 bases, and 8 bases lay between the germline ends. The CDR3 length is 13 residues. Germline V gene data show CDR1 as SNHLY and CDR2 as FYNNEI. Variable domain in full (rest from reference TRBV2 and TRBJ2-1): EPEVTQTPSHQVTQMGQEVILRCVPISNHLYFYWYRQILGQKVEFLVSFYNNEISEKSEIFDDQFSVERPDGSNFTLKIRSTKLEDSAMYFCASSAGRYNEQFFGPGTRLTVL.

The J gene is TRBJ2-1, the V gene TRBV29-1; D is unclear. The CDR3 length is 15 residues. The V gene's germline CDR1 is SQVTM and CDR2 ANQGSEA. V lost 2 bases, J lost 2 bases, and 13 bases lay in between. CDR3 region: CSVENQALPYNEQFF. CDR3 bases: TGCAGCGTTGAAAATCAGGCTTTACCCTACAATGAGCAGTTCTTC.

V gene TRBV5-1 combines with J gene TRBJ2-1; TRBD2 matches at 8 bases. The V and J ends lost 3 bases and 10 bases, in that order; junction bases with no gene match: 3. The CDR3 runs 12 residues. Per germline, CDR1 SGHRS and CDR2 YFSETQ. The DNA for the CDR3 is TGCGCCAGCAGCTCTGCGGGGGGCGAGCAGTTCTTC. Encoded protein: CASSSAGGEQFF.

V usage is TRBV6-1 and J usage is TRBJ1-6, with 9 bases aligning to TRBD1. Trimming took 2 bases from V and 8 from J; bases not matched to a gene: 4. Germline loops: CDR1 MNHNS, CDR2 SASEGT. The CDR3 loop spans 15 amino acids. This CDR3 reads CASSERGTGYSPLHF. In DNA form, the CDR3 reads TGTGCCAGCAGTGAAAGGGGGACAGGGTATTCACCCCTCCACTTT.

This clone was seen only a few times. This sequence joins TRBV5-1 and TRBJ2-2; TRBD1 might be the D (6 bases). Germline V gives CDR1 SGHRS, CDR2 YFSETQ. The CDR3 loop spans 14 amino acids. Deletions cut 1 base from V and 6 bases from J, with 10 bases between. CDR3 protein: CASSLTGTPGELFF. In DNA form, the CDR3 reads TGCGCCAGCAGCTTGACCGGGACACCCGGGGAGCTGTTTTTT.

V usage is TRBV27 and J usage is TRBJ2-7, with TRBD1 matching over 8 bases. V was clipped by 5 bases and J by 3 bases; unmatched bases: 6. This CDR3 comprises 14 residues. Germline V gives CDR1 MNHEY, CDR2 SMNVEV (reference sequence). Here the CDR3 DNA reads TGTGCCAGCAGTCCCCGGACAGGGTTCTACGAGCAGTACGTC. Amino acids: CASSPRTGFYEQYV.

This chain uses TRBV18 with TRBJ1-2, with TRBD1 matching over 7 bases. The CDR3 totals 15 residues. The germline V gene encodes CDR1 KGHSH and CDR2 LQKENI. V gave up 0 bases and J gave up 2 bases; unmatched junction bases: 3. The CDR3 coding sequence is TGTGCCAGCTCACCACCCCTACAGGGGAACTATGGCTACACCTTC. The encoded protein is CASSPPLQGNYGYTF.

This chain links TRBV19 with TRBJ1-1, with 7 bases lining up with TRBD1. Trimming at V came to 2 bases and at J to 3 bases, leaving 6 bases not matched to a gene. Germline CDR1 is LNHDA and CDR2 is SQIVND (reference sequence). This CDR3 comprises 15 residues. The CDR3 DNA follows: TGTGCCAGTAGTATAACAGGGGCGGTGGACACTGAAGCTTTCTTT. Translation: CASSITGAVDTEAFF.

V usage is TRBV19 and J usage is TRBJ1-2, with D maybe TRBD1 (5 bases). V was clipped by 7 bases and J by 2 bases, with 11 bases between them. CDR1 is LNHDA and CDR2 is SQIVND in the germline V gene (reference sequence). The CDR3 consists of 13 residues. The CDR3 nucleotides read TGTGCCAGTACCAGCTACAGGAACTATGGCTACACCTTC. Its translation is CASTSYRNYGYTF.

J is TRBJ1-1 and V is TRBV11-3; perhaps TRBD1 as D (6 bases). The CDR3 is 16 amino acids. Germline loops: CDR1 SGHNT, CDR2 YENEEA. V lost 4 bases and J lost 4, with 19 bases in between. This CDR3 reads CASSSTLRTVGTEAFF. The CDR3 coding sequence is TGTGCCAGCAGCTCAACGCTTAGGACAGTGGGCACTGAAGCTTTCTTT.